The sequence of this TCR beta chain was determined in a study of T cell changes during pregnancy in multiple sclerosis. Some clones are missing from TCRdb's copy, which holds only in-frame ones; the method was immunoSEQ multiplex PCR. The sample carries tens of thousands of clones, 80% to 95% recorded once. Losses at the gene ends were 4 bases for V and 4 bases for J; bases not matched to a gene: 5. Germline values: CDR1 SGHNT, CDR2 YYREEE (reference sequence). CDR3 length: 15 residues. Sequencing used peripheral blood, obtained after pregnancy. The V and J genes are TRBV5-4 and TRBJ2-1, with 10 bases lining up with TRBD1. This receptor was identified in a female donor with multiple sclerosis, enrolled in a pregnancy study. CDR3 sequence: CASSLGTGAYNEQFF. The CDR3 nucleotides read TGTGCCAGCAGCCTTGGGACAGGGGCTTACAATGAGCAGTTCTTC. Full variable domain (outside the CDR3, taken from reference TRBV5-4 and TRBJ2-1): ETGVTQSPTHLIKTRGQQVTLRCSSQSGHNTVSWYQQALGQGPQFIFQYYREEENGRGNFPPRFSGLQFPNYSSELNVNALELDDSALYLCASSLGTGAYNEQFFGPGTRLTVL.